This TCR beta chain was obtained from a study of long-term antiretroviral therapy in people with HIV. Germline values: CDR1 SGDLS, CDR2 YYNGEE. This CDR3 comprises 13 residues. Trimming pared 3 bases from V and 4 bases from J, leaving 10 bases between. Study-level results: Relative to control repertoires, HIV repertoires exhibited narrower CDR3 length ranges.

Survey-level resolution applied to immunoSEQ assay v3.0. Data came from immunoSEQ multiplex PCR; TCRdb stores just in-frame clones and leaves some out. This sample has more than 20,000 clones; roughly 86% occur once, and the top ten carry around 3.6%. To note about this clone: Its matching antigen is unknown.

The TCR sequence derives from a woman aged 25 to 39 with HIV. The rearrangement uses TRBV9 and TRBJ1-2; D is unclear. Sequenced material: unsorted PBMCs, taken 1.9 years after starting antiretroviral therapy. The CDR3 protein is CASSEYPGYGYTF. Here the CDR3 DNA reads TGTGCCAGCAGCGAATACCCAGGCTATGGCTACACCTTC.